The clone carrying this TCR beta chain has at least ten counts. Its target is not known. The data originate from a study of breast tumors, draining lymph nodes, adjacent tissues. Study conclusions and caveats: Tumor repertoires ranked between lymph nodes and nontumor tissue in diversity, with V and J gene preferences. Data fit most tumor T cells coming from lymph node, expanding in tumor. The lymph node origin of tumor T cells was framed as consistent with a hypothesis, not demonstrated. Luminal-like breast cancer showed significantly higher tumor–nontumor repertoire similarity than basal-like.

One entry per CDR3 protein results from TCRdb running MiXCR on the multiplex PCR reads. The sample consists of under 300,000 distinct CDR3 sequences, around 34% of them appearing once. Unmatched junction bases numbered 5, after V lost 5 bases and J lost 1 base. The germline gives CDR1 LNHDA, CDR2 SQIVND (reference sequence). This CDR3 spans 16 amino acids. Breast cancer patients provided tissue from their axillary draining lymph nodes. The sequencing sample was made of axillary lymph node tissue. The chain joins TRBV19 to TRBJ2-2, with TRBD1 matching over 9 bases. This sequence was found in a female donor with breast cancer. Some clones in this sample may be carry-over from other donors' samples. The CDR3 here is CASSLEGQGNTGELFF. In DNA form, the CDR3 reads TGTGCCAGTAGTTTGGAGGGACAGGGGAACACCGGGGAGCTGTTTTTT.